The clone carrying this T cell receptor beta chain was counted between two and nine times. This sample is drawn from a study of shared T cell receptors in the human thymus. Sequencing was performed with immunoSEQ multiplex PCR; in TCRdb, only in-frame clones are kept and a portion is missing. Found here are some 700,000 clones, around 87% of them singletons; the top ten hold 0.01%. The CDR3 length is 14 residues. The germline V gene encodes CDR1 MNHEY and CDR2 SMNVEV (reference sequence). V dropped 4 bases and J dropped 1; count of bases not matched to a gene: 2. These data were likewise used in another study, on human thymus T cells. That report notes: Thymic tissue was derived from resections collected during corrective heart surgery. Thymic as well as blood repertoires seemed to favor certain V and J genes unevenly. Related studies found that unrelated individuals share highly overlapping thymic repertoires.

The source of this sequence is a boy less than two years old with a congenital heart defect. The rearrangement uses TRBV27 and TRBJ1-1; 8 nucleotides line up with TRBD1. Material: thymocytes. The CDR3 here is CASSSGTGNTEAFF. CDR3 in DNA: TGTGCCAGCAGTTCTGGGACAGGGAACACTGAAGCTTTCTTT.